This T cell receptor (beta chain) was sequenced in a study of cytomegalovirus exposure and HLA in healthy donors. The study's findings and limits: Association of a missense DCLRE1C variant with TCR beta V- and J-gene trimming was reported in a later analysis. Later, an analysis showed that TCR beta chains associated with HLA were more clonally expanded than others that were equally common. The analysis excluded some indistinguishable V segments, including TRBV6-2 and TRBV6-3. The study put 150 to 200 TCR beta chains on its list as cytomegalovirus-associated.

Note on this clone: Antigen unknown.

The PCR ran on 60 Vbeta and 13 Jbeta primers. This table comes from immunoSEQ multiplex PCR, and its TCRdb copy is limited to in-frame clones, with some not included. The table has about 160,000 clones, 70% to 80% seen once. The CDR3 is 13 amino acids. J was trimmed by 10 bases and V by 2 bases; bases with no gene match: 8. Germline CDR1 SGHRS, CDR2 YFSETQ. The rearrangement links TRBV5-1 to TRBJ1-1, with 7 positions matching TRBD1. Sequenced material: PBMCs. The sequence was collected from a man between 25 and 39 years old in good health and CMV-seropositive. The chain's CDR3 is CASSLSDRAVAFF. The CDR3 region has the DNA TGCGCCAGCAGCTTATCCGACAGGGCGGTAGCTTTCTTT.